Sequencing of this T cell receptor (beta chain) was carried out in a study of shared clonotypes between healthy human individuals. Broader study findings: Several donors showed sharing of about 4.6% of naive CD4 clonotypes.

This clone was seen a handful of times. Its specificity is unknown. A deep-level run was used for the assay. Libraries were prepared by immunoSEQ multiplex PCR; TCRdb keeps only in-frame clonotypes and omits some of them. This table has nearly 750,000 clones, 55% to 80% appearing once. The CDR3 totals 13 residues. The germline gives CDR1 SEHNR, CDR2 FQNEAQ (reference sequence). The junction had 4 bases not matched to a gene; V was cut back by 10 bases and J by 0 bases. The rearrangement uses TRBV7-9 and TRBJ1-1, with 8 bases aligning to TRBD1. Source material: memory CD4+ T cells sorted from blood. Subset here: CD45RA-negative fraction. The TCR comes from a woman in her twenties or thirties in good health. CDR3 region: CANGQGMNTEAFF. The CDR3 coding sequence is TGTGCCAACGGACAGGGAATGAACACTGAAGCTTTCTTT.